Described below is a single T cell receptor beta chain sequence and its context. Its antigen is undetermined. These data originate in a study of graft-versus-host responses after intestinal transplantation. Turning to the study itself: Every recipient had anti-thymocyte globulin induction and 2 to 4 years of tacrolimus plus steroids.

TCRdb keeps only in-frame clones here, not all; method: immunoSEQ multiplex PCR. The data contain 86,000 or so clones, about nine tenths of them singletons. Study-wide results and caveats: Those patients showing graft-donor T cell macrochimerism displayed high graft-versus-host to host-versus-graft clonal ratios in allografts. Among recipient marrow samples, GvH clones were found; some appeared first in ileum or blood.

The CDR3 has 14 residues. The V and J ends lost 0 bases and 8 bases respectively, with 13 bases between them. CDR1 LNHNV and CDR2 YYDKDF come from the germline V gene (reference sequence). The chain uses TRBV15 and TRBJ1-2; D may be TRBD1 (5 bases). The sequencing here drew on unstimulated CD8+ T cells sorted from spleen or lymph node cells, taken before intestinal transplant. This receptor was obtained from a human donor who received an intestinal transplant. CDR3 loop: CATSREYISGGYTF. Written as DNA, the CDR3 is TGTGCCACCAGCAGAGAATATATTTCAGGGGGCTACACCTTC.